This T cell receptor (beta chain) was profiled in a study of blood T cell repertoires in COVID-19. Study-level background: Donors in the United States, Italy and Spain gave samples during acute or convalescent COVID-19. In each case, the material was cDNA or gDNA derived from T cells, B-cell-depleted T cells, or PBMCs.

Libraries were prepared by immunoSEQ multiplex PCR; TCRdb keeps only in-frame clonotypes and omits some of them. The sample carries about 310,000 clones, around 91% recorded once. Trimming cost V 7 bases and J 0 bases, with 7 bases left between them. CDR1 and CDR2 from the germline V gene are LNHDA and SQIVND (reference sequence). CDR3 length: 14 residues. Seattle's enrolled individuals joined amid active infection and were then monitored longitudinally. The TCR sequence derives from a middle-aged woman with COVID-19, enrolled during active disease. The chain recombines TRBV19 with TRBJ2-6; D is undetermined. Input material: peripheral blood. Written as DNA, the CDR3 is TGTGCCAGTAACCCAGGCTCTGGGGCCAACGTCCTGACTTTC. Protein: CASNPGSGANVLTF.